The sequence of this T cell receptor (beta chain) was determined in a study of shared clonotypes between healthy human individuals. Study details: Donor composition was a couple of women and a few men, aged 18 to 49.

Study processing details: Filtering was not the same, since immunoSEQ gave junction-only sequences without quality scores. This table comes from immunoSEQ multiplex PCR, and its TCRdb copy is limited to in-frame clones, with some not included. The V and J calls and the clone size are those of that table, but D and trimming were determined from the DNA. The sample consists of approximately 2,300,000 clones, roughly 92% of them appearing once. Germline assignment: CDR1 SGHDT and CDR2 YYEEEE. V lost 0 bases and J 2 bases, leaving 8 bases between the germline ends. The CDR3 is 14 amino acids. The material sequenced was naive CD4+ T cells from PBMCs. Subset reported: CD45RA+ positively selected. The origin of this receptor is a man younger than 30 in good health. Some clones in this sample may be carry-over from other donors' samples. The chain couples TRBV5-6 to TRBJ1-2; maybe TRBD1 (5 bases). For the CDR3, the DNA is TGTGCCAGCAGCTTGGGACAGATCAACTATGGCTACACCTTC. It is translated as CASSLGQINYGYTF. The whole variable domain, filled in from reference TRBV5-6 and TRBJ1-2, reads DAGVTQSPTHLIKTRGQQVTLRCSPKSGHDTVSWYQQALGQGPQFIFQYYEEEERQRGNFPDRFSGHQFPNYSSELNVNALLLGDSALYLCASSLGQINYGYTFGSGTRLTVV.